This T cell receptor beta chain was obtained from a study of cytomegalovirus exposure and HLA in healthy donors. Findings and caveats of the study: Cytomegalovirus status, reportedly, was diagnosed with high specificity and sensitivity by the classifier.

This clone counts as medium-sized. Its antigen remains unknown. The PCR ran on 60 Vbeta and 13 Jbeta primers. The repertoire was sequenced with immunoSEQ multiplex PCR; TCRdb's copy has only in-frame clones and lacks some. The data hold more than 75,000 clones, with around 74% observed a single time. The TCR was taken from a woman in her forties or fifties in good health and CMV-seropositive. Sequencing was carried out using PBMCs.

The CDR3 is CASSLSRTAGYTF. Here the CDR3 DNA reads TGTGCCAGCAGTTTATCACGGACAGCGGGCTACACCTTC. J is TRBJ1-2 and V is TRBV27; D perhaps matches TRBD1 (6 bases). CDR1 and CDR2 (germline): MNHEY, SMNVEV (reference sequence). CDR3 length: 13 residues. V was pared by 0 bases and J by 8 bases, with 10 bases between.